The 3 T cell receptor beta chains reported below all come from one sample, sequenced in a study of cytomegalovirus exposure and HLA in healthy donors. Amplification used 60 Vbeta primers and 13 Jbeta primers. Profiled with immunoSEQ multiplex PCR; TCRdb holds only in-frame clones, not every one. Here the sample spans 85,000 to 100,000 clones, roughly three quarters being singletons. Sequences were obtained from PBMCs. The receptors derive from a woman in her forties in good health and CMV-seronegative.

This clone was counted a few times. The J gene is TRBJ2-4, the V gene TRBV5-1; possibly TRBD2 for D (5 bases). The CDR3 totals 15 residues. With 2 bases removed from V and 3 bases from J, the gap between germline ends came to 12 bases. Germline CDR1 is SGHRS and CDR2 is YFSETQ. CDR3 residues: CASSFASTGKNIQYF. The CDR3 coding sequence is TGCGCCAGCAGCTTCGCTAGCACGGGCAAAAACATTCAGTACTTC.

The gene calls are TRBV5-1 and TRBJ2-7, with D hard to call. Trimming took 0 bases from V and 7 from J, leaving 8 bases between them. CDR1 and CDR2 (germline): SGHRS, YFSETQ. The CDR3 has 12 residues. DNA of the CDR3: TGCGCCAGCAGCTTGGATTCGCGGGAGCAGTACTTC. Protein product: CASSLDSREQYF.

In the case of this clone: A junction end diverges from the germline sequence, so it may reflect a read error. The gene calls are TRBV7-9 and TRBJ1-2; the match to TRBD1 covers 7 bases. The germline CDR1 and CDR2 sequences are SEHNR and FQNEAQ (reference sequence). The CDR3 runs 14 residues. The CDR3 DNA reads as TGTGCCAGCAGCTCCTCGGACAGGATCTATGGCTACCCCTTC. Translating it yields CASSSSDRIYGYPF.